The 16 T cell receptor beta chains below were found in one sample sequenced in a study of shared clonotypes between healthy human individuals. Method: immunoSEQ multiplex PCR; TCRdb's copy keeps in-frame clones and lacks some. The profile shows about 1 million clones, about 75% of them singletons. Sequencing input: memory CD4+ T cells sorted from blood. The subset here: CD45RA-negative fraction. The receptors shown here come from a young man in good health.

The chain has TRBV21-1 and TRBJ1-5. TRBV21-1 is a recognized pseudogene. The CDR3 loop spans 14 amino acids. CDR3 sequence: CASSGRTANQPQHF. The CDR3 DNA reads as TGTGCCAGCAGCGGTAGGACGGCCAATCAGCCCCAGCATTTT.

In its sample, this clone was seen once. The chain carries TRBV29-1 and TRBJ1-1, with a possible D match to TRBD1 (5 bases). Germline V gene sequence: CDR1 SQVTM, CDR2 ANQGSEA. This CDR3 spans 12 amino acids. V was clipped by 4 bases and J by 4 bases, with 10 bases between them. As DNA, the CDR3 is TGCAGCGTTGCGTGGGGCCCCACTGAAGCTTTCTTT. It yields the protein CSVAWGPTEAFF.

CDR3 amino acids: CASSEGVRNSPLHF. DNA for the CDR3: TGTGCCAGCAGTGAAGGTGTCCGTAATTCACCCCTCCACTTT. The chain has TRBV6-1 and TRBJ1-6, with D unresolved. The V end lost 1 base, the J end lost 6 bases, and 7 bases lay between the germline ends. The germline gives CDR1 MNHNS, CDR2 SASEGT. This CDR3 has 14 residues.

V gene TRBV6-1 combines with J gene TRBJ1-5; D is possibly TRBD1 (5 bases). The germline CDR1 and CDR2 sequences are MNHNS and SASEGT. This CDR3 is built from 14 residues. V shed 2 bases and J shed 4 bases, with 9 bases lying between them. CDR3 DNA: TGTGCCAGCAGTGAAAAATGGACAAATCAGCCCCAGCATTTT. Translated: CASSEKWTNQPQHF.

The chain carries TRBV11-3 and TRBJ2-3; D is unresolved. The ends were cut back, 5 bases at V and 6 bases at J, with 9 bases in the middle. CDR1 SGHNT and CDR2 YENEEA come from the germline V gene. The CDR3 is 12 residues long. CDR3 in amino acids: CASSGSADTQYF. The CDR3 DNA reads as TGTGCCAGCAGCGGGTCCGCGGATACGCAGTATTTT. The variable domain in full, completed from reference TRBV11-3 and TRBJ2-3, reads EAGVVQSPRYKIIEKKQPVAFWCNPISGHNTLYWYLQNLGQGPELLIRYENEEAVDDSQLPKDRFSAERLKGVDSTLKIQPAELGDSAVYLCASSGSADTQYFGPGTRLTVL.

This clone was recorded a few times. The rearrangement links TRBV7-2 to TRBJ2-7, with a weak D call TRBD2 (6 bases). CDR3 length equals 16 residues. The V gene's germline CDR1 is SGHTA and CDR2 FQGNSA. Between the trimmed V and J ends, which lost 5 bases and 1 base, there was a span of 18 bases. CDR3 bases: TGTGCCAGCAGCCTACGGACCGGGAGTGGGTCCTACGAGCAGTACTTC. As protein: CASSLRTGSGSYEQYF.

This clone was seen only a few times. The rearrangement uses TRBV10-3 and TRBJ1-2; maybe TRBD1 (6 bases). The CDR3 is made up of 13 amino acids. The germline CDR1 and CDR2 sequences are ENHRY and SYGVKD. V was shortened by 5 bases and J by 2 bases, with 9 bases between the two germline ends. CDR3 coding DNA: TGTGCCATCAGTAACGACAGGAACTATGGCTACACCTTC. It yields the protein CAISNDRNYGYTF.

A few counts support this clone. The gene calls are TRBV30 and TRBJ2-7; 8 bases map to TRBD1. The ends lost 4 bases at V and 3 bases at J; junction bases unmatched: 5. The germline gives CDR1 GTSNPN, CDR2 SVGIG (reference sequence). The CDR3 sequence is 13 residues long. The CDR3 reads CAWKFTGGYEQYF. CDR3 DNA: TGTGCCTGGAAGTTTACAGGGGGCTACGAGCAGTACTTC.

The V call is TRBV2, the J call TRBJ2-5, with unresolved D. Germline V lookup: CDR1 SNHLY, CDR2 FYNNEI. Deletions cut 4 bases from V and 2 bases from J, with 5 bases between. This CDR3 spans 12 amino acids. This CDR3 is CASSVQQETQYF. Written as DNA, the CDR3 is TGTGCCAGCAGTGTACAGCAAGAGACCCAGTACTTC.

This clone was counted at least ten times. The CDR3 sequence is CASSESPGRRSPLHF. CDR3 sequence (DNA): TGTGCCAGCAGTGAATCTCCAGGGAGGCGTTCACCCCTCCACTTT. J is TRBJ1-6 and V is TRBV2; D is perhaps TRBD1 (5 bases). This CDR3 spans 15 amino acids. V was cut by 2 bases and J by 9 bases, with 14 bases left in between. CDR1 is SNHLY and CDR2 is FYNNEI in the germline V gene.

The rearrangement uses TRBV11-3 and TRBJ2-4, with D unclear. The CDR3 totals 13 residues. Germline assignment: CDR1 SGHNT and CDR2 YENEEA. The germline V and J ends were trimmed by 5 bases and 3 bases, with 8 bases remaining between them. CDR3 protein: CASSAGVKNIQYF. The CDR3 DNA reads as TGTGCCAGCAGCGCCGGAGTCAAAAACATTCAGTACTTC. The full variable domain, in which reference TRBV11-3 and TRBJ2-4 provide the parts outside the CDR3, is EAGVVQSPRYKIIEKKQPVAFWCNPISGHNTLYWYLQNLGQGPELLIRYENEEAVDDSQLPKDRFSAERLKGVDSTLKIQPAELGDSAVYLCASSAGVKNIQYFGAGTRLSVL.

The chain has TRBV19 and TRBJ2-7; 8 bases are shared with TRBD1. CDR1 and CDR2 (germline): LNHDA, SQIVND (reference sequence). V was clipped by 6 bases and J by 7 bases; unmatched bases: 14. The CDR3 length is 15 residues. In DNA form, the CDR3 reads TGTGCCAGTAGCCTCAACAGGGGGTCGCTGCGGGAGCAGTACTTC. Its translation is CASSLNRGSLREQYF.

The chain carries TRBV9 and TRBJ2-2; TRBD1 aligns across 9 bases. Germline values: CDR1 SGDLS, CDR2 YYNGEE. The trim removed 0 bases at V and 3 bases at J, leaving 9 bases unmatched. The CDR3 is 18 residues long. The chain's CDR3 is CASSVAPLRQGDTGELFF. The CDR3 DNA reads TGTGCCAGCAGCGTAGCCCCTCTCCGACAGGGGGACACCGGGGAGCTGTTTTTT.

This clone has ten or more counts. The chain is built from TRBV2 and TRBJ1-6; 8 bases fit TRBD1. This CDR3 contains 14 residues. Germline V gene lookup returns CDR1 SNHLY and CDR2 FYNNEI. Trimming took 10 bases from V and 7 from J; bases not matched to a gene: 9. Here the CDR3 reads CATPGGRDNSPLHF. Here the CDR3 DNA reads TGTGCCACCCCAGGGGGCCGGGACAATTCACCCCTCCACTTT.

This chain links TRBV5-1 with TRBJ1-1, with D perhaps TRBD1 (5 bases). The length of the CDR3 is 15 residues. The V gene lost 0 bases and the J gene lost 4 bases, with 13 bases spanning the gap. Per germline, CDR1 SGHRS and CDR2 YFSETQ. The CDR3 protein is CASSLEGIPRTEAFF. In nucleotides, the CDR3 is TGCGCCAGCAGCTTGGAGGGGATCCCTCGCACTGAAGCTTTCTTT.

The chain recombines TRBV11-2 with TRBJ1-2, with a tentative D call TRBD1 (5 bases). The CDR3 loop spans 15 amino acids. V lost 0 bases, J lost 0 bases, and 8 bases lay in between. Germline assignment: CDR1 SGHAT and CDR2 FQNNGV. CDR3 sequence: CASSLDSGANYGYTF. The CDR3 bases are TGTGCCAGCAGCTTAGATTCGGGGGCTAACTATGGCTACACCTTC.